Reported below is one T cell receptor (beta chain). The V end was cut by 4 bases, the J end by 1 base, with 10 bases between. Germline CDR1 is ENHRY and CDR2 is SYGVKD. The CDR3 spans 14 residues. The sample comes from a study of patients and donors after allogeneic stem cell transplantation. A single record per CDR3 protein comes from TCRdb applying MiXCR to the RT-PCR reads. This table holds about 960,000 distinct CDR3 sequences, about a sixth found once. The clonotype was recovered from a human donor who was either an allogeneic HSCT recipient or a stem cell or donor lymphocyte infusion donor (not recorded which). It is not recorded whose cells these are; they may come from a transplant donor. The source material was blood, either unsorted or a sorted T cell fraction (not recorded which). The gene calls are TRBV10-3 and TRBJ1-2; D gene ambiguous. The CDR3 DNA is TGTGCCATCAGTGCCCAAGACCGTAACTATGGCTACACCTTC. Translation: CAISAQDRNYGYTF.